This T cell receptor (beta chain) stems from a study of blood T cell repertoires in COVID-19. Participant age was roughly 18 to 100 years, and participants resided in approximately 24 US areas. Germline CDR1 and CDR2: LGHNA and YNFKEQ. The CDR3 has 14 amino acids. The V segment lost 4 bases and the J segment 1 base; nucleotides outside the gene matches: 3. Profiling relied on immunoSEQ multiplex PCR, and the TCRdb table lists in-frame clones only, not all of them. The data contain about 320,000 clones, 89% of them singletons. The sequence was obtained from a man between 60 and 75 years old who had recovered from COVID-19. The chain uses TRBV4-2 and TRBJ2-5; 7 positions agree with TRBD1. Sequencing input: PBMCs or T cells enriched from blood (not recorded which). CDR3 bases: TGTGCCAGCAGCCCTCGGGACAGCCAAGAGACCCAGTACTTC. Amino acid sequence: CASSPRDSQETQYF.